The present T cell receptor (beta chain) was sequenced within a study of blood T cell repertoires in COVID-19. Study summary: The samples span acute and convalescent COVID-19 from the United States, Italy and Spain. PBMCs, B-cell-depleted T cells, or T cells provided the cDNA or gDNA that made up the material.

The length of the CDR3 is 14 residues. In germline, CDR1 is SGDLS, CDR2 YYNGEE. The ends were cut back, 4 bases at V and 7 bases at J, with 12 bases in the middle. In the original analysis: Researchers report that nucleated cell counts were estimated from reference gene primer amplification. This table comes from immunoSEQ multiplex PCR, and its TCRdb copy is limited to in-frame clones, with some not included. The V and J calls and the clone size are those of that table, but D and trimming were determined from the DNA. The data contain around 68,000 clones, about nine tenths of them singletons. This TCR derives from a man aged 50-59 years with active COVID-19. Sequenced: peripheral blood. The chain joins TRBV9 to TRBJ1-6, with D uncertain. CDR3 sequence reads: CASSSNSINSPLHF. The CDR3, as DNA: TGTGCCAGCAGCTCCAACAGTATAAATTCACCCCTCCACTTT.